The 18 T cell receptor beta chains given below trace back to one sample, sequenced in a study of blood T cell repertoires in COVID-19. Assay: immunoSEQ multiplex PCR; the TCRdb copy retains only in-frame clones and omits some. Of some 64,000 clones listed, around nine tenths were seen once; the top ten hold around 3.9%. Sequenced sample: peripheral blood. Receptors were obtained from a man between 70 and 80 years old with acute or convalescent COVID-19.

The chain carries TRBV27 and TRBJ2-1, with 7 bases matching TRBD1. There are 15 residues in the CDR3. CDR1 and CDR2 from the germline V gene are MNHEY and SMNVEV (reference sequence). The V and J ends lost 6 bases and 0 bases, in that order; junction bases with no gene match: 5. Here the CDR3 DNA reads TGTGCCAGCAGAAACAGGGACAGCTCCTACAATGAGCAGTTCTTC. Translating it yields CASRNRDSSYNEQFF.

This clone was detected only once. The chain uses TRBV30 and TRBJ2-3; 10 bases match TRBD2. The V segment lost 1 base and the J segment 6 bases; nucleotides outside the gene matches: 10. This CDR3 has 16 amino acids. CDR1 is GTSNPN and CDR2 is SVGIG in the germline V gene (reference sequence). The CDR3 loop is CAWSGLAGVSGDTQYF. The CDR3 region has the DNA TGTGCCTGGAGTGGGCTAGCGGGGGTATCAGGGGATACGCAGTATTTT.

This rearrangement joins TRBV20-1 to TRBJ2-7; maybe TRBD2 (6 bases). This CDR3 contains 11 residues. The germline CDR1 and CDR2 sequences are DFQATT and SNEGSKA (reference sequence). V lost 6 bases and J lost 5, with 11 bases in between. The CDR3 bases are TGCAGTGCGACCGGGAGTAACGAGCAGTACTTC. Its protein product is CSATGSNEQYF.

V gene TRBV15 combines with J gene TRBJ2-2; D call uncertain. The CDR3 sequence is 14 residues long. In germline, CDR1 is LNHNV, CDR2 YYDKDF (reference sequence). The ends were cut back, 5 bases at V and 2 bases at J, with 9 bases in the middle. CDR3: CATSPPGNTGELFF. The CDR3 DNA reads TGTGCCACCAGCCCCCCGGGTAACACCGGGGAGCTGTTTTTT.

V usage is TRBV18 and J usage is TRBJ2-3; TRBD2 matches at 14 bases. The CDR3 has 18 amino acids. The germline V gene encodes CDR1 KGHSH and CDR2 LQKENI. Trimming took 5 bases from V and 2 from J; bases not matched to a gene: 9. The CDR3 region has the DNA TGTGCCAGCTCATCTCTTGGGACTAGCGGGGGCGTCACAGATACGCAGTATTTT. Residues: CASSSLGTSGGVTDTQYF.

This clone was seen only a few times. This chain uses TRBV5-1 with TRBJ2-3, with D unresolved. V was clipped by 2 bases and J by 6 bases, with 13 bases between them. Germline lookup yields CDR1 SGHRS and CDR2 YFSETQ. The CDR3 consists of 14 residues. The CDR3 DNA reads TGCGCCAGCAGCTTCGCCCGAGTTCCGGATACGCAGTATTTT. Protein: CASSFARVPDTQYF. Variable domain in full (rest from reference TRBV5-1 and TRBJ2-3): KAGVTQTPRYLIKTRGQQVTLSCSPISGHRSVSWYQQTPGQGLQFLFEYFSETQRNKGNFPGRFSGRQFSNSRSEMNVSTLELGDSALYLCASSFARVPDTQYFGPGTRLTVL.

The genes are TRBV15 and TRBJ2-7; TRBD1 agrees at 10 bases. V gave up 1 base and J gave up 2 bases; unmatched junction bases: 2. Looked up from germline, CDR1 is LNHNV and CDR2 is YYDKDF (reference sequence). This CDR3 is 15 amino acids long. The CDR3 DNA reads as TGTGCCACCAGCAGAGTCGGACAGGGGGCCTACGAGCAGTACTTC. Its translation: CATSRVGQGAYEQYF.

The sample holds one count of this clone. The CDR3 region has the DNA TGCAGCGTTGAATCGGGTACGCAGTATTTT. It specifies CSVESGTQYF. V gene TRBV29-1 combines with J gene TRBJ2-3; unclear D gene. The CDR3 sequence is 10 residues long. Trimming left V 2 bases short and J 8 bases short, with 5 bases between. Germline-derived CDR1 and CDR2 are SQVTM and ANQGSEA.

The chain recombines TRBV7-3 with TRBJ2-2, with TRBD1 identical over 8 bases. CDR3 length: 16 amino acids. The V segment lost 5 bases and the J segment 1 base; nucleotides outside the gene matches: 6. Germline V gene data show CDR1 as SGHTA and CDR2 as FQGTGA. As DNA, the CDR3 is TGTGCCAGCAGCCCCCGGGACAGGAGGAACACCGGGGAGCTGTTTTTT. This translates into CASSPRDRRNTGELFF.

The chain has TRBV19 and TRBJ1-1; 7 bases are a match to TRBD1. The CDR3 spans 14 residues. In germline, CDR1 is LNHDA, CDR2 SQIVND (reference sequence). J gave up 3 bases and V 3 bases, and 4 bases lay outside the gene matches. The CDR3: CASSMQGGYTEAFF. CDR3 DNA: TGTGCCAGTAGTATGCAGGGGGGATACACTGAAGCTTTCTTT. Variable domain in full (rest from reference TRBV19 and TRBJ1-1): DGGITQSPKYLFRKEGQNVTLSCEQNLNHDAMYWYRQDPGQGLRLIYYSQIVNDFQKGDIAEGYSVSREKKESFPLTVTSAQKNPTAFYLCASSMQGGYTEAFFGQGTRLTVV.

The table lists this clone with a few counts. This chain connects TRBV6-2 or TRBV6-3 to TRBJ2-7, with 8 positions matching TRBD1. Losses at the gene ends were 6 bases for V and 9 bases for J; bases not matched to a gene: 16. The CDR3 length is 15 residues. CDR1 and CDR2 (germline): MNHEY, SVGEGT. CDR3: CASSPRGRGLRWQYF. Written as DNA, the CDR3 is TGTGCCAGCAGCCCCAGGGGGCGCGGACTGCGATGGCAGTACTTC.

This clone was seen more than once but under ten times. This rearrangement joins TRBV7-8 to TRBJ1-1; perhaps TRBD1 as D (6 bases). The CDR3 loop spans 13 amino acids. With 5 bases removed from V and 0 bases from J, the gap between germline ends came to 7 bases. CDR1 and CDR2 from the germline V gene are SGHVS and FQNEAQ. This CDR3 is CASSDRMNTEAFF. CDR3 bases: TGTGCCAGCAGCGACAGGATGAACACTGAAGCTTTCTTT. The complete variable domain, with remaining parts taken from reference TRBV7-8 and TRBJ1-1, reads GAGVSQSPRYKVAKRGQDVALRCDPISGHVSLFWYQQALGQGPEFLTYFQNEAQLDKSGLPSDRFFAERPEGSVSTLKIQRTQQEDSAVYLCASSDRMNTEAFFGQGTRLTVV.

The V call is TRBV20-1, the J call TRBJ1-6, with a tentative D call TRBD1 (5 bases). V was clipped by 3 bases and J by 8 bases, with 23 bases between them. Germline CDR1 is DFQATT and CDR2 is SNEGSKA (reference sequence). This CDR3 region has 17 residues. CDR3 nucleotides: TGCAGTGCTAGTAACGCCCGGACCGGGGGTTTTGATTCACCCCTCCACTTT. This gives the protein CSASNARTGGFDSPLHF.

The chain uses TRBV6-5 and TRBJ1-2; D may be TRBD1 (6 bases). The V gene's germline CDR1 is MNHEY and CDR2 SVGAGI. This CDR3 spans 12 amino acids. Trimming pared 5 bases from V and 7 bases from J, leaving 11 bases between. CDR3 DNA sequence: TGTGCCAGCAGTCAACAGGGATCTGGCTACACCTTC. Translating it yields CASSQQGSGYTF.

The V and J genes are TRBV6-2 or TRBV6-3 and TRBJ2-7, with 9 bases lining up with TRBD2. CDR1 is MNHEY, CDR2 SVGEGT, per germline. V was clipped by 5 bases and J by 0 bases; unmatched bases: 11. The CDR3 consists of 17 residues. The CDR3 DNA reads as TGTGCCAGCAGTCCCTCGGAGCGGGGGGACTCCTCCTACGAGCAGTACTTC. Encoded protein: CASSPSERGDSSYEQYF.

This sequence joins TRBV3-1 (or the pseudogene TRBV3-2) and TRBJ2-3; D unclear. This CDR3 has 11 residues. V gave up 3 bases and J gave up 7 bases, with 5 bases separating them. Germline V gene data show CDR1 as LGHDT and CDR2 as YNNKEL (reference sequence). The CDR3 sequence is CASSQRYTQYF. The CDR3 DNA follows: TGTGCCAGCAGCCAGAGGTATACGCAGTATTTT.

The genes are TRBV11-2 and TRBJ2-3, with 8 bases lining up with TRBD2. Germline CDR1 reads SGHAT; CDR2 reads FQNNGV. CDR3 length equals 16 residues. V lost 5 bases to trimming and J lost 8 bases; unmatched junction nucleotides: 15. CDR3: CASSPPLAGPWGTQYF. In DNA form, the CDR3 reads TGTGCCAGCAGCCCGCCCCTAGCGGGCCCCTGGGGTACGCAGTATTTT.

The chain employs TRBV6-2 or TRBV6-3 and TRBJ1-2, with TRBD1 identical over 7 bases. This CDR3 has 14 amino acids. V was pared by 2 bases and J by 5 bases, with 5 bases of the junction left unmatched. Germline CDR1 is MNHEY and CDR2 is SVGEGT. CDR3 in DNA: TGTGCCAGCAGTTACGCGACAGGGAGATATGGCTACACCTTC. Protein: CASSYATGRYGYTF.